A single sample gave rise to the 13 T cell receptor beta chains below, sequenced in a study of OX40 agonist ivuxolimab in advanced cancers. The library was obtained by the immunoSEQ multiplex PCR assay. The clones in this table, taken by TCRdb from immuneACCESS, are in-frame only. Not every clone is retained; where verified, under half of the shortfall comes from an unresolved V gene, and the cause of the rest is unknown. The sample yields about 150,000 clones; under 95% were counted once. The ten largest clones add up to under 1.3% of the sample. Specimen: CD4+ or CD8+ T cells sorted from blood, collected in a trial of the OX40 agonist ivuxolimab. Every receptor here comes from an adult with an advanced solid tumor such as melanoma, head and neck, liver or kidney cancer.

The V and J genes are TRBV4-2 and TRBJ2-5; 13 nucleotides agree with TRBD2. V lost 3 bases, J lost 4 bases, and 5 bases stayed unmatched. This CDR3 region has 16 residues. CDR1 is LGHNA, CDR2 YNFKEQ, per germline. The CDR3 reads CASSQDRLAGGETQYF. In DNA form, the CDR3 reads TGTGCCAGCAGCCAGGATAGACTAGCGGGAGGAGAGACCCAGTACTTC.

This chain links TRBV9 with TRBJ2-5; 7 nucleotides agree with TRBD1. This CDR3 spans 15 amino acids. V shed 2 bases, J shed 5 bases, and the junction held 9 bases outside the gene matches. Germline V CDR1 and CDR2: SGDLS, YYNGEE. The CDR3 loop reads CASSVQQGWRETQYF. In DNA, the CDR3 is TGTGCCAGCAGCGTCCAACAGGGGTGGCGGGAGACCCAGTACTTC.

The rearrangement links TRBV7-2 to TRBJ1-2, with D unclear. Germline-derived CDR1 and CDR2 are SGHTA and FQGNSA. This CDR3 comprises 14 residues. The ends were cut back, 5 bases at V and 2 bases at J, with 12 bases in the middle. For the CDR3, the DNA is TGTGCCAGCAGCCCAAGGGTGGAGAACTATGGCTACACCTTC. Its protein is CASSPRVENYGYTF.

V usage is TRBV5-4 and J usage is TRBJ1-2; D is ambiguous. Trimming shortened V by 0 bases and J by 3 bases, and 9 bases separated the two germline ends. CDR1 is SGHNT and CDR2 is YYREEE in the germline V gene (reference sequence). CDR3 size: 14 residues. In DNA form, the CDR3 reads TGTGCCAGCAGCTTGGAGGGTAGGGACTATGGCTACACCTTC. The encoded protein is CASSLEGRDYGYTF.

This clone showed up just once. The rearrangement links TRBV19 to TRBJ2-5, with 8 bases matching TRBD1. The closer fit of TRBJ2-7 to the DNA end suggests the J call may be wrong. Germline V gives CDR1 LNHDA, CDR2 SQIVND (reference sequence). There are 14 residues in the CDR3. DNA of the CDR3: TGTGCCAGTAGTAGAAAACAGGGGGAGTACGAGCAGTACTTC. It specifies CASSRKQGEYEQYF.

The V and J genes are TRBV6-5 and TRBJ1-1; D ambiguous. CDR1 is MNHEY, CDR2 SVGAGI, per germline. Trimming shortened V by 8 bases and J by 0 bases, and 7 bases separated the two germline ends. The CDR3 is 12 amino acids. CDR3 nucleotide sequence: TGTGCCAGCCGAGAGATGAACACTGAAGCTTTCTTT. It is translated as CASREMNTEAFF.

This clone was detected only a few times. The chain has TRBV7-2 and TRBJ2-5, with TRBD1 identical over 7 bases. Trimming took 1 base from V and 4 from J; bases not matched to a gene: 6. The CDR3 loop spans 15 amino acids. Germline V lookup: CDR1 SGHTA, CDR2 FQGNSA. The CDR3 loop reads CASSLGDRVRETQYF. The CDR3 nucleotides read TGTGCCAGCAGCTTAGGCGACAGGGTGAGAGAGACCCAGTACTTC. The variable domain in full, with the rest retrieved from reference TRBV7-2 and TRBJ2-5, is GAGVSQSPSNKVTEKGKDVELRCDPISGHTALYWYRQSLGQGLEFLIYFQGNSAPDKSGLPSDRFSAERTGGSVSTLTIQRTQQEDSAVYLCASSLGDRVRETQYFGPGTRLLVL.

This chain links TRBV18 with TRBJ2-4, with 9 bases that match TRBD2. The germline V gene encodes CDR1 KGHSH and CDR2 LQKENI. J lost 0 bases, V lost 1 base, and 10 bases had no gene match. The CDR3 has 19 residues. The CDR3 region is CASSPRAAGGNLAKNIQYF. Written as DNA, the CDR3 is TGTGCCAGCTCACCACGGGCAGCGGGGGGCAACCTAGCCAAAAACATTCAGTACTTC.

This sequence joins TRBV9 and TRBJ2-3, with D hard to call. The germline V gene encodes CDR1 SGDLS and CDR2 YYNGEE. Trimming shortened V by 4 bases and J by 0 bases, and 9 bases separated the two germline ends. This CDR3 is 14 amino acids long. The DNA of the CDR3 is TGTGCCAGCAGCCTTGGACCGAGCACAGATACGCAGTATTTT. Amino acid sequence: CASSLGPSTDTQYF.

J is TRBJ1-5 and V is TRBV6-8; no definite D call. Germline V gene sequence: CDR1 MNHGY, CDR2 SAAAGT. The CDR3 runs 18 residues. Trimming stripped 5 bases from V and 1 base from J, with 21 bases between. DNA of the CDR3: TGTGCCAGCAGTCCTATCTGTATCTCAAGGGAGAGCAATCAGCCCCAGCATTTT. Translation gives CASSPICISRESNQPQHF.

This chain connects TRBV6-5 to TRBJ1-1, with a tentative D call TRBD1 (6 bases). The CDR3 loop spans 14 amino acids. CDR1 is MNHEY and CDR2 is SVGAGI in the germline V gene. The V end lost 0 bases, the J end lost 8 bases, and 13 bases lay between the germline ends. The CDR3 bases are TGTGCCAGCAGTTACTCGACACCAACAGGGGAAGCTTTCTTT. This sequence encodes CASSYSTPTGEAFF.

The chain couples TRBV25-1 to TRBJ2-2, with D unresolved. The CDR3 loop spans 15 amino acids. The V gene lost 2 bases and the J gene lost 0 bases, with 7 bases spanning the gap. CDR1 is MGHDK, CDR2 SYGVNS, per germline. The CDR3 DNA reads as TGTGCCAGCAGTGAAGGCAGCGCGAACACCGGGGAGCTGTTTTTT. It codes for CASSEGSANTGELFF.

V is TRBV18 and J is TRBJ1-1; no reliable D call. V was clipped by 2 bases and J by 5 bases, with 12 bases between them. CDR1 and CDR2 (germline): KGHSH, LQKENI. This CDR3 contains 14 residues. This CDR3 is CASSPGVENTEAFF. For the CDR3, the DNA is TGTGCCAGCTCACCAGGGGTGGAGAATACTGAAGCTTTCTTT.